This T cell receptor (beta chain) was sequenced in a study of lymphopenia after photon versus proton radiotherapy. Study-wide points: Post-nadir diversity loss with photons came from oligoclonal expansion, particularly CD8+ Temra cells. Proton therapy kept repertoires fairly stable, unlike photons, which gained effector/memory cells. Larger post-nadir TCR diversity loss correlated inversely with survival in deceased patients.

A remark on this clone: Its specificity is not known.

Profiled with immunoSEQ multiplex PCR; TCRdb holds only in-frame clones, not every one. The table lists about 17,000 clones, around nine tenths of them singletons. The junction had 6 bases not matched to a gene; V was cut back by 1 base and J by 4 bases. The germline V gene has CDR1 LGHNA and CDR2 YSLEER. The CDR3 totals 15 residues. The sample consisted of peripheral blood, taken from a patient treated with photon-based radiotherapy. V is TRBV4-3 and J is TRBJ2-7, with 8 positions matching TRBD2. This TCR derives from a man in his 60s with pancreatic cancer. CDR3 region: CASSQVRGGSYEQYF. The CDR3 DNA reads TGCGCCAGCAGCCAAGTTCGGGGGGGCAGTTACGAGCAGTACTTC.